The rows below give T cell receptor beta chains drawn from one sample of a study of T cell repertoires in cytomegalovirus infection. TCRdb redid the calling of the reads with MiXCR, one entry per CDR3 protein. The sample includes approximately 550,000 distinct CDR3 sequences, 16% of them seen just once. The sequencing input was CD8+ T cells from PBMCs. These TCRs come from a human donor in good health (CMV status not recorded). Some clones in this sample may be carry-over from other donors' samples. Both conserved end residues are part of each CDR3. The order of the fields is CDR3 protein, CDR3 DNA, J gene, D gene, V gene, clone size. D genes are given only for firm matches. Expanded clones get a size class; other rows say once, few or many, or leave the size out.

CASSKNVRGVTDTQYF	TGTGCCAGCAGCAAAAATGTGCGGGGGGTGACAGATACGCAGTATTTT	TRBJ2-3	TRBD2	TRBV7-3	few
CASTETGGINQPQHF	TGTGCCAGCACCGAGACAGGGGGCATCAATCAGCCCCAGCATTTT	TRBJ1-5	TRBD1	TRBV2	NA
CASSPRTGVETQYF	TGTGCCAGCAGCCCACGGACAGGGGTAGAGACCCAGTACTTC	TRBJ2-5	TRBD1	TRBV5-6	NA
CASSQRLAGVSGELFF	TGTGCCAGCAGCCAGAGACTAGCGGGAGTGTCCGGGGAGCTGTTTTTT	TRBJ2-2	TRBD2	TRBV7-9	many
CASTTPFGFSGKLGGANVLTF	TGTGCCAGCACCACCCCCTTTGGGTTCAGCGGGAAACTGGGTGGGGCCAACGTCCTGACTTTC	TRBJ2-6	TRBD2	TRBV12-3/TRBV12-4	once
CASSIALALEQYF	TGTGCCAGTAGTATAGCCCTAGCTCTCGAGCAGTACTTC	TRBJ2-7	NA	TRBV19	NA
CASSVLLGIGDTQYF	TGTGCCAGTAGTGTCCTGTTGGGAATTGGAGATACGCAGTATTTT	TRBJ2-3	NA	TRBV19	many
CASSPPPGAWEKLFF	TGTGCCAGCAGCCCCCCCCCAGGGGCGTGGGAAAAACTGTTTTTT	TRBJ1-4	NA	TRBV7-8	many
CASSQGLRGSYEQYF	TGTGCCAGCAGCCAAGGTCTCAGGGGATCCTACGAGCAGTACTTC	TRBJ2-7	NA	TRBV3-1	few
CASSYTGQMNTEAFF	TGTGCCAGCAGTTATACGGGACAGATGAACACTGAAGCTTTCTTT	TRBJ1-1	TRBD1	TRBV9	few
CASSPKGLALNNEQFF	TGTGCCAGCAGTCCCAAGGGACTAGCGTTGAACAATGAGCAGTTCTTC	TRBJ2-1	TRBD2	TRBV28	few
CASGPDLSVLTF	TGTGCCAGCGGACCCGACCTCTCGGTCCTGACTTTC	TRBJ2-6	NA	TRBV11-2	many
CSGGQASGGGDTQYF	TGCAGTGGGGGTCAGGCTAGCGGGGGCGGGGATACGCAGTATTTT	TRBJ2-3	TRBD2	TRBV20-1	few
CASSEEASGFYEQYF	TGCGCCAGCAGTGAAGAGGCTAGCGGGTTCTACGAGCAGTACTTC	TRBJ2-7	TRBD2	TRBV10-2	few
CASSLEGGGSFF	TGTGCCAGCAGCTTAGAGGGCGGTGGATCGTTCTTT	TRBJ1-1	NA	TRBV7-9	NA
CASSLRDRASDEQFF	TGTGCCAGCAGTCTCCGGGACAGGGCTTCCGATGAGCAGTTCTTC	TRBJ2-1	TRBD1	TRBV6-1	many
CASRSGGSAFF	TGCGCCAGCAGAAGTGGGGGCAGCGCTTTCTTT	TRBJ1-1	NA	TRBV4-1	NA
CASSPRLVGNEQFF	TGTGCCAGCAGCCCCAGACTAGTGGGCAATGAGCAGTTCTTC	TRBJ2-1	NA	TRBV7-6	many
CASSQQGAGTGELFF	TGCGCCAGCAGCCAACAGGGGGCGGGCACCGGGGAGCTGTTTTTT	TRBJ2-2	TRBD1	TRBV4-1	many
CASSLGLRSTF	TGTGCCAGCAGCTTAGGTCTCAGGAGCACCTTC	TRBJ1-2	NA	TRBV7-9	many
CASSEAGQPNTGELFF	TGTGCCAGCAGTGAAGCGGGACAACCGAACACCGGGGAGCTGTTTTTT	TRBJ2-2	NA	TRBV6-1	many
CASSLELAFQYF	TGTGCCAGCAGCTTAGAACTAGCGTTCCAGTACTTC	TRBJ2-5	TRBD2	TRBV11-2	many
CASEGRNYNEQFF	TGCGCCAGCGAGGGGCGGAACTACAATGAGCAGTTCTTC	TRBJ2-1	NA	TRBV5-1	NA
CASSATSGRDYNEQFF	TGTGCCAGCAGCGCGACTAGCGGGAGGGACTACAATGAGCAGTTCTTC	TRBJ2-1	TRBD2	TRBV9	NA
CASSSILRDRVSYEQYF	TGTGCCAGCAGTTCCATCCTCCGGGACAGGGTGAGCTACGAGCAGTACTTC	TRBJ2-7	TRBD1	TRBV28	many
CASYPGTGVHGYTF	TGTGCCAGTTACCCCGGGACAGGGGTTCATGGCTACACCTTC	TRBJ1-2	TRBD1	TRBV27	few
CASSLLGTPKTQYF	TGTGCCAGCAGTTTACTCGGGACCCCGAAGACCCAGTACTTC	TRBJ2-5	NA	TRBV12-3/TRBV12-4	many